This T cell receptor beta chain was profiled in a study of blood T cell repertoires in COVID-19. Authors' data handling: Estimation of nucleated cell counts was performed using reference gene primer amplification. The method was immunoSEQ multiplex PCR; TCRdb's version includes in-frame clones alone and lacks a portion of them. V, J and clone size are those of that table, while D and trimming were read from the DNA. The sample has 450,000 or so clones, about 91% seen once; the top ten hold roughly 1%. The CDR3 runs 16 residues. V lost 5 bases to trimming and J lost 4 bases; unmatched junction nucleotides: 6. Germline CDR1 KGHDR, CDR2 SFDVKD.

Material: peripheral blood. V usage is TRBV24-1 and J usage is TRBJ2-1, with 11 bases aligning to TRBD2. The receptor's source is a man aged 18 to 29 with COVID-19, enrolled during active disease. The CDR3 loop reads CATSAAGTSGYNEQFF. The CDR3, as DNA: TGTGCCACCAGTGCAGCCGGGACTAGCGGATACAATGAGCAGTTCTTC.